This T cell receptor beta chain was found in a study of OX40 agonist ivuxolimab in advanced cancers. On the study more broadly: Patients received ivuxolimab, an agonistic anti-OX40 (CD134) antibody. Partial responses were achieved by three patients, of whom one had hepatocellular carcinoma and two had cutaneous melanoma. Ivuxolimab was administered intravenously to patients at 0.01 to 10 mg/kg every 2 weeks.

TCRdb keeps only in-frame clones here, not all; method: immunoSEQ multiplex PCR. The sample yields about 45,000 clones, around nine tenths seen once. J was trimmed by 1 base and V by 2 bases; bases with no gene match: 11. The CDR3 runs 17 residues. CDR1 and CDR2 from the germline V gene are SGHRS and YFSETQ. The origin of this receptor is an adult with an advanced solid tumor such as melanoma, head and neck, liver or kidney cancer. This material consisted of CD4+ or CD8+ T cells sorted from blood, taken in a trial of the OX40 agonist ivuxolimab. The rearrangement uses TRBV5-1 and TRBJ2-5; 7 bases map to TRBD1. The CDR3 is CASSLAPGGIGQETQYF. In nucleotides, the CDR3 is TGCGCCAGCAGCTTAGCTCCAGGGGGAATTGGCCAAGAGACCCAGTACTTC. Together with reference TRBV5-1 and TRBJ2-5, the CDR3 gives the full variable domain: KAGVTQTPRYLIKTRGQQVTLSCSPISGHRSVSWYQQTPGQGLQFLFEYFSETQRNKGNFPGRFSGRQFSNSRSEMNVSTLELGDSALYLCASSLAPGGIGQETQYFGPGTRLLVL.